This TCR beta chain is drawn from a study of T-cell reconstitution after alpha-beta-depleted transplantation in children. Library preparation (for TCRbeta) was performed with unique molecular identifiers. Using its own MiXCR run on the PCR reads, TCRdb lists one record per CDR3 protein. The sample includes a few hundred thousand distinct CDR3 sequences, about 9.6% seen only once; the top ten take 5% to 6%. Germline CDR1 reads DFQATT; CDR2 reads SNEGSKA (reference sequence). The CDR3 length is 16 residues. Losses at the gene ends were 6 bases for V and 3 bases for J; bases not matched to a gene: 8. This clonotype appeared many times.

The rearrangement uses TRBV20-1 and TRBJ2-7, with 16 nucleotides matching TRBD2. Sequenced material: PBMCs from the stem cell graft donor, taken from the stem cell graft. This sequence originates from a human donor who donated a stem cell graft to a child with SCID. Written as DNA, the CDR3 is TGCAGTGCCCAAACTGGGACTAGCGGGGGGGGCTACGAGCAGTACTTC. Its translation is CSAQTGTSGGGYEQYF.